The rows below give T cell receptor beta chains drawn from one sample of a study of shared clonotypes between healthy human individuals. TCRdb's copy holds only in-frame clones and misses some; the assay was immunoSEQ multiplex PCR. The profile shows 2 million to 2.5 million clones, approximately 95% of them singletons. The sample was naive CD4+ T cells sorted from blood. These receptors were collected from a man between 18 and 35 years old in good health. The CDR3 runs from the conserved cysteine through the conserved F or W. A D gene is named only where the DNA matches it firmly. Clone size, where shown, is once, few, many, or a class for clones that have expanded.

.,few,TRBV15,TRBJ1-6,CATSRASLAPNSPLHF,TGTGCCACCAGCAGAGCCTCCCTGGCTCCAAATTCACCCCTCCACTTT
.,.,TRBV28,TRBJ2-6,CASSLRVSGANVLTF,TGTGCCAGCAGTTTAAGAGTTTCTGGGGCCAACGTCCTGACTTTC
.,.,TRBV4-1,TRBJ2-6,CASSQTQGRGPGANVLTF,TGCGCCAGCAGCCAGACACAGGGGAGGGGTCCTGGGGCCAACGTCCTGACTTTC
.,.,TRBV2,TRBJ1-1,CASGRERDTEAFF,TGTGCCAGCGGTCGGGAAAGGGACACTGAAGCTTTCTTT
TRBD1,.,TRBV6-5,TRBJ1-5,CASRPTGESQPQHF,TGTGCCAGCAGACCGACAGGGGAGAGTCAGCCCCAGCATTTT
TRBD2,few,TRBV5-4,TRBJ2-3,CASSKREGISQDTQYF,TGTGCCAGCAGCAAGCGGGAGGGTATCTCTCAAGATACGCAGTATTTT
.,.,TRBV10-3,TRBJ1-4,CAISESDRGSEKLFF,TGTGCCATCAGTGAGTCCGACAGAGGTAGTGAAAAACTGTTTTTT
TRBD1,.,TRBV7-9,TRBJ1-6,CASSLGTGNSPLHF,TGTGCCAGCAGCCTCGGGACAGGGAATTCACCCCTCCACTTT
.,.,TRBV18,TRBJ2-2,CASSPGLAPGELFF,TGTGCCAGCTCACCAGGTCTAGCGCCCGGGGAGCTGTTTTTT
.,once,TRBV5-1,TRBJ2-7,CASSLALGGNEQYF,TGCGCCAGCAGCTTGGCTCTCGGGGGAAACGAGCAGTACTTC
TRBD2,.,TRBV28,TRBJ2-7,CASSDRAGEQYF,TGTGCCAGCAGCGACCGAGCGGGGGAGCAGTACTTC
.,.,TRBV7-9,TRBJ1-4,CASSEPLGGLNEKLFF,TGTGCCAGCAGCGAACCTCTTGGGGGGCTAAATGAAAAACTGTTTTTT
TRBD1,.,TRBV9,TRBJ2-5,CASSRDRAETQYF,TGTGCCAGCAGTAGGGACAGGGCGGAGACCCAGTACTTC
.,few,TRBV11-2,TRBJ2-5,CASSLAETQYF,TGTGCCAGCAGCTTAGCTGAGACCCAGTACTTC
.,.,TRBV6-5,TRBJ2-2,CASSYGANTGELFF,TGTGCCAGCAGTTACGGAGCGAACACCGGGGAGCTGTTTTTT
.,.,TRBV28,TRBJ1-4,CASSFVFRDQGGKLFF,TGTGCCAGCAGTTTCGTCTTTAGAGACCAGGGAGGAAAACTGTTTTTT
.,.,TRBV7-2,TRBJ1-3,CASSLTGRGNTIYF,TGTGCCAGCAGCTTAACAGGGCGCGGAAACACCATATATTTT
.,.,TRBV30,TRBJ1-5,CAWSVKGSQPQHF,TGTGCCTGGAGTGTCAAGGGTTCTCAGCCCCAGCATTTT
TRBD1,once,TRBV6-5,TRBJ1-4,CASSRTGENEKLFF,TGTGCCAGCAGCCGAACAGGGGAGAATGAAAAACTGTTTTTT
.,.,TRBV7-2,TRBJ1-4,CASSLDRRVNEKLFF,TGTGCCAGCAGCTTAGATCGGAGGGTTAATGAAAAACTGTTTTTT
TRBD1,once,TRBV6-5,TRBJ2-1,CASSLGQGPYNEQFF,TGTGCCAGCAGTCTCGGACAGGGCCCCTACAATGAGCAGTTCTTC
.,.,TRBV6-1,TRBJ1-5,CASSRLGESNQPQHF,TGTGCCAGCAGTCGATTGGGGGAGAGCAATCAGCCCCAGCATTTT
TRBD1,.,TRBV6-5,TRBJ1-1,CASRGTGLSSEAFF,TGTGCCAGCAGGGGGACAGGGCTCTCGTCTGAAGCTTTCTTT
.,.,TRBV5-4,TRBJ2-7,CASSYISYEQYF,TGTGCCAGCAGTTACATCTCCTACGAGCAGTACTTC
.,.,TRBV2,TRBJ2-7,CASSMQGGAYEQYF,TGTGCCAGCAGTATGCAGGGTGGGGCCTACGAGCAGTACTTC
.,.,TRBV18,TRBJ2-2,CASSVGNTGELFF,TGTGCCAGCTCTGTCGGGAACACCGGGGAGCTGTTTTTT
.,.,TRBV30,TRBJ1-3,CAWSDSEGNTIYF,TGTGCCTGGAGTGACAGCGAAGGAAACACCATATATTTT
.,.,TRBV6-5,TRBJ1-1,CASSYDGNTEAFF,TGTGCCAGCAGTTACGACGGGAACACTGAAGCTTTCTTT
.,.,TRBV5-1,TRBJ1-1,CASSFTGGTEAFF,TGCGCCAGCAGCTTCACCGGAGGGACTGAAGCTTTCTTT
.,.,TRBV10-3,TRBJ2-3,CAIRLDLASTDTQYF,TGTGCCATCAGGCTAGACTTGGCTAGCACAGATACGCAGTATTTT
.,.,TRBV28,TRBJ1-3,CASTLAGNTIYF,TGTGCCAGCACCCTGGCTGGAAACACCATATATTTT
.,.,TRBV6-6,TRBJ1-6,CASTPGTPNSPLHF,TGTGCCAGCACCCCCGGGACACCCAATTCACCCCTCCACTTT
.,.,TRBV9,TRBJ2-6,CASSVRAPKHSGANVLTF,TGTGCCAGCAGCGTCCGGGCCCCGAAGCACTCTGGGGCCAACGTCCTGACTTTC
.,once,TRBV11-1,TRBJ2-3,CASNKYASTDTQYF,TGTGCCAGCAACAAATACGCTAGCACAGATACGCAGTATTTT
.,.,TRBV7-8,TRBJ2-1,CASKEDPSYNEQFF,TGTGCCAGCAAGGAGGACCCCTCCTACAATGAGCAGTTCTTC
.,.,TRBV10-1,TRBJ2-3,CASSDGTLTDTQYF,TGCGCCAGCAGTGACGGCACCCTCACAGATACGCAGTATTTT
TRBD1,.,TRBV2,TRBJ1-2,CASSDRDRGEYGYTF,TGTGCCAGCAGCGACCGGGACAGGGGGGAGTATGGCTACACCTTC
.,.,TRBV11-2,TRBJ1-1,CASSLMAGGTEAFF,TGTGCCAGCAGCTTAATGGCAGGTGGCACTGAAGCTTTCTTT
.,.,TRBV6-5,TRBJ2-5,CASRYQGVQETQYF,TGTGCCAGCAGGTATCAGGGAGTACAAGAGACCCAGTACTTC
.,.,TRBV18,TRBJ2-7,CASSETGNEQYF,TGTGCCAGCTCGGAGACGGGGAACGAGCAGTACTTC
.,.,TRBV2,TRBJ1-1,CASSGSGGSTEAFF,TGTGCCAGCAGTGGATCCGGGGGGAGCACTGAAGCTTTCTTT
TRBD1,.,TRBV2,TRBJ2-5,CASLDRGRETQYF,TGTGCCAGCCTTGACAGGGGGCGAGAGACCCAGTACTTC